This T cell receptor (beta chain) comes out of a study of post-analysis software for immune sequencing data. Study-level background: Patients with relapsing-remitting, secondary progressive and progressive-relapsing multiple sclerosis courses were all represented. Study conclusions and caveats: By F measure, strong co-clustering occurred among samples prepared in the same batch. Five TRBV segments, including TRBV5-6, TRBV5-1 and TRBV20-1, were more frequent in patients than controls. Compared with controls, patients showed significantly lower normalized Chao1 diversity.

This clonotype was found once. As yet, its antigen is unknown. TCR beta libraries were prepared from cDNA with unique molecular identifiers. Once about 0.95 to 10 million T cells were used, approximately 470,000 cDNA molecules resulted. TCRdb reanalysed the PCR reads using MiXCR and keeps one entry per CDR3 protein. The table includes almost 700,000 distinct CDR3 sequences, over 45% detected once. Germline CDR1 and CDR2: LGHNA and YNFKEQ. The CDR3 is 11 residues long. With 0 bases removed from V and 9 bases from J, the gap between germline ends came to 5 bases. The clonotype comes from a girl under 10 years old with multiple sclerosis. The sequenced sample consisted of blood. This rearrangement joins TRBV4-2 to TRBJ1-2; D uncertain. The CDR3: CASSQDLRYTF. The CDR3 coding sequence is TGTGCCAGCAGCCAAGATTTGCGCTACACCTTC.